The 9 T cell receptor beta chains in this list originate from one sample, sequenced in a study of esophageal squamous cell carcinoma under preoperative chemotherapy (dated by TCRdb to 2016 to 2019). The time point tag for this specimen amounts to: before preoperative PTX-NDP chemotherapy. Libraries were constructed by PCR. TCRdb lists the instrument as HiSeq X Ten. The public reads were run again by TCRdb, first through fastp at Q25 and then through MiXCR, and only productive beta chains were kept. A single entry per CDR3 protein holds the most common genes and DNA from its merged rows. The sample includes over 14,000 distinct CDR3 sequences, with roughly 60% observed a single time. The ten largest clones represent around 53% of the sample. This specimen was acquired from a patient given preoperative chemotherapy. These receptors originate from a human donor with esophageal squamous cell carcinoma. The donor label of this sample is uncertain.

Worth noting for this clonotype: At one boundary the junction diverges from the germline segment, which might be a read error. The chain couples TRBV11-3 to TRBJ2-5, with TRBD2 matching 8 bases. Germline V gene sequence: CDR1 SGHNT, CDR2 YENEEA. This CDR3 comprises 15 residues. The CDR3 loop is CASGPGGGDQETQYF. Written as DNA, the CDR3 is TGTGCCAGCGGCCCCGGGGGGGGGGACCAAGAGACGCAGTACTTC.

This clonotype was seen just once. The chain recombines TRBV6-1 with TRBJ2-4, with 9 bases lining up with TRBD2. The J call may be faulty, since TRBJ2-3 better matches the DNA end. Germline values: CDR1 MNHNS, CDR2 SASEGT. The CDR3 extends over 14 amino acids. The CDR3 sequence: CGGAGGGATDIQYF. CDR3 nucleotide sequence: TGTGGCGGCGCGGGGGGGGGAGCCACAGACATTCAGTATTTT.

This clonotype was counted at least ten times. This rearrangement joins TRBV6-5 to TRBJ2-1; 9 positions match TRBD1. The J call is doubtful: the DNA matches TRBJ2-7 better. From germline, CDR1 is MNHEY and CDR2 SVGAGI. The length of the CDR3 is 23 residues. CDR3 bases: TGTGCCAGCAGTTACGGCCCTTCCGGCCCGGGACAGGGCGATGCCTTTCCTCCTTACGAGCAGTACTTC. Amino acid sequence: CASSYGPSGPGQGDAFPPYEQYF.

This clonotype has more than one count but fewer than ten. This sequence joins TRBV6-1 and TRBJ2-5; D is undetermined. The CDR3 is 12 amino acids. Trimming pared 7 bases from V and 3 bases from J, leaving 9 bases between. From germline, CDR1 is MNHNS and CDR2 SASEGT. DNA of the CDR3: TGTGCCAGCACTCCCGAGAAAGAGACCCAGTACTTC. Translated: CASTPEKETQYF.

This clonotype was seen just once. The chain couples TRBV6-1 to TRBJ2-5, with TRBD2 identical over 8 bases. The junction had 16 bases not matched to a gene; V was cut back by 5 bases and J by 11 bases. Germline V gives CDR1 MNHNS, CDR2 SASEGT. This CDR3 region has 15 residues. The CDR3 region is CASSKSGSSYNEQYF. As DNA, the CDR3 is TGTGCCAGCAGTAAGAGCGGGAGCTCCTACAATGAGCAGTACTTC.

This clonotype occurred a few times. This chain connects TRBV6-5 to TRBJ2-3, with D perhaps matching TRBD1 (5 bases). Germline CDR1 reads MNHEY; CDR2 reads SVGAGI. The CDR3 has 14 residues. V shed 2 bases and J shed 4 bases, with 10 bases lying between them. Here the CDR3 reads CASSYKAGSDTQYF. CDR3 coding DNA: TGTGCCAGCAGTTACAAAGCAGGGTCAGATACGCAGTATTTT.

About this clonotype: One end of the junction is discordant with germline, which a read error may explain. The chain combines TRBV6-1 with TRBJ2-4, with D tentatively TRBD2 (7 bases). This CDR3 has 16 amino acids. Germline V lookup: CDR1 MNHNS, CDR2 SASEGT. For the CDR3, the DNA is TGTGCCAGCCGCGACGGGGGGCAGGGACCCAAAGACATGCAGTACTTC. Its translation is CASRDGGQGPKDMQYF.

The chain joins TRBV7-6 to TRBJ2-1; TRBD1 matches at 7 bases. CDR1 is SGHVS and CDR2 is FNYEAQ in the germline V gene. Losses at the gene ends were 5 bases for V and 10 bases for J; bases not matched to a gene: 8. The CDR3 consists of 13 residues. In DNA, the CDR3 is TGTGCCAGCAGCCCGTCCAGGGGGAAAGAGCAGTTCTTC. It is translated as CASSPSRGKEQFF.

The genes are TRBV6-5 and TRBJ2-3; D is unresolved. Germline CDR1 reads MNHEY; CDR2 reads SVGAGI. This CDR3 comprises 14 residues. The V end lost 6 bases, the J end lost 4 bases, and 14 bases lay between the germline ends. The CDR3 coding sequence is TGTGCCAGCAGCTTAGGGTGCGCCTCAGATACGCAGTATTTT. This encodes CASSLGCASDTQYF.